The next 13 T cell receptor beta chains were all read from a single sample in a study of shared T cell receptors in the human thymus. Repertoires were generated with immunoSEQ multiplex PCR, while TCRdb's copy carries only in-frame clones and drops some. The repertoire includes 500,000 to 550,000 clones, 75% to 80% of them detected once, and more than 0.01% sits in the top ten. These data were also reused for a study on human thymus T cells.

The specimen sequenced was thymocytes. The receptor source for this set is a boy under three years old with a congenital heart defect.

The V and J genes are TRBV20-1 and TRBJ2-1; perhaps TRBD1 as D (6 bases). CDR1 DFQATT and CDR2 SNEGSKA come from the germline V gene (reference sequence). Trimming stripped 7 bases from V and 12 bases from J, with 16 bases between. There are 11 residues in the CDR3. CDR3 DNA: TGCAGTGAGTCAAGGGACATCAGGCAGTTCTTC. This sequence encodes CSESRDIRQFF.

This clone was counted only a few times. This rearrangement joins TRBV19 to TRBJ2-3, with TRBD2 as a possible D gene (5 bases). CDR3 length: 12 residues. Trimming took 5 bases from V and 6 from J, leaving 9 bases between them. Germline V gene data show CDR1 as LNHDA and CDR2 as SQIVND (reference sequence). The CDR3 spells CASSLPGDTQYF. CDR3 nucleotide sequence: TGTGCCAGTAGTCTTCCGGGGGATACGCAGTATTTT.

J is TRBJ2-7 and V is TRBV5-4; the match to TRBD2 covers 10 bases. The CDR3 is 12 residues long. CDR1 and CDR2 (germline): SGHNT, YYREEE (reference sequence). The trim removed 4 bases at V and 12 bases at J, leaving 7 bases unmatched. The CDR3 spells CASSPASGRLYF. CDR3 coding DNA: TGTGCCAGCAGCCCGGCTAGCGGGAGACTGTACTTC. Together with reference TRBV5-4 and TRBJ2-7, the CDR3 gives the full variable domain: ETGVTQSPTHLIKTRGQQVTLRCSSQSGHNTVSWYQQALGQGPQFIFQYYREEENGRGNFPPRFSGLQFPNYSSELNVNALELDDSALYLCASSPASGRLYFGPGTRLTVT.

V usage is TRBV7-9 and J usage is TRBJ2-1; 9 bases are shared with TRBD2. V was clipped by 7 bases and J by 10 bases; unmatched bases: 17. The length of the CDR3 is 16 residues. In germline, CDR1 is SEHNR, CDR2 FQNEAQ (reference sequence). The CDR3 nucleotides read TGTGCCAGCACCCCCGGTGGGGCGGGAGGGCCGTGGGAGCAGTTCTTC. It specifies CASTPGGAGGPWEQFF.

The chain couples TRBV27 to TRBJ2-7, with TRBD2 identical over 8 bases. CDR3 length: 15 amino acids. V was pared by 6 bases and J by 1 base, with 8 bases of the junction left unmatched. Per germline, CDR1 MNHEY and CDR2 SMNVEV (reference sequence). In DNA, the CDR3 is TGTGCCAGCAGACACGGACTAGCCGATTCCTACGAGCAGTACTTC. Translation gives CASRHGLADSYEQYF.

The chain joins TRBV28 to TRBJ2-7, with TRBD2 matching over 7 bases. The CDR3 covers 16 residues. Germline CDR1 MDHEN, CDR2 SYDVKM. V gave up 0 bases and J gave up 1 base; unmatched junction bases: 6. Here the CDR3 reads CASSLWSGGSSYEQYF. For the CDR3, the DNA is TGTGCCAGCAGTTTATGGTCGGGAGGATCTTCCTACGAGCAGTACTTC.

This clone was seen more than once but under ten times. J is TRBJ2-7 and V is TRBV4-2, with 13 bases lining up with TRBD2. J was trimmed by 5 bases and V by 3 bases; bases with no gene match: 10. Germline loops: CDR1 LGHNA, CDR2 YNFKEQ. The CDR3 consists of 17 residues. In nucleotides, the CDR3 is TGTGCCAGCAGCCACCAACTAGCGGGAGGGCCCAGGGACGAGCAGTACTTC. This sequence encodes CASSHQLAGGPRDEQYF.

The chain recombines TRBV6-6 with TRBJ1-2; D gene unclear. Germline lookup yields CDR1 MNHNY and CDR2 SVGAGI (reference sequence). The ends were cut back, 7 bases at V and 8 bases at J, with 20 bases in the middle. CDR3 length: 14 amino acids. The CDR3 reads CASMDTALDGGYTF. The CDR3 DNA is TGTGCCAGCATGGATACTGCCCTCGACGGGGGCTACACCTTC.

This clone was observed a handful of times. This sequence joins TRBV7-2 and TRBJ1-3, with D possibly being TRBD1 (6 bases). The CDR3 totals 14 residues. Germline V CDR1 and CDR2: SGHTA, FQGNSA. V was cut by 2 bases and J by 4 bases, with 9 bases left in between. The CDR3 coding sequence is TGTGCCAGCAGCTTAACAGGGACGGGAAACACCATATATTTT. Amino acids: CASSLTGTGNTIYF.

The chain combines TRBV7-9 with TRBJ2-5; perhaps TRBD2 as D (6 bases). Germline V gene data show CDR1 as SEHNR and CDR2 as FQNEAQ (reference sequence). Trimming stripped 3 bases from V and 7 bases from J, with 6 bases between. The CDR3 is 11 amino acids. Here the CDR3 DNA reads TGTGCCAGCAGCTTCGGGGGGACCCAGTACTTC. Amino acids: CASSFGGTQYF.

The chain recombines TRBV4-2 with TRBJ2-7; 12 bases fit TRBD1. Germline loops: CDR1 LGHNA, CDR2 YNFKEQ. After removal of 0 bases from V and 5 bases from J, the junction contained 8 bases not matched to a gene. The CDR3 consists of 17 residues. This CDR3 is CASSQDPGGQGADEQYF. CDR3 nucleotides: TGTGCCAGCAGCCAAGATCCAGGGGGACAGGGGGCTGACGAGCAGTACTTC.

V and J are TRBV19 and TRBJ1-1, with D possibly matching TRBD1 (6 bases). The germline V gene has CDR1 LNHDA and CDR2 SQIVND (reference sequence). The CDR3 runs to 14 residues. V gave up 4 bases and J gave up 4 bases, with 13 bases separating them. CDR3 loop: CASSNAGAGTEAFF. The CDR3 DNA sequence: TGTGCCAGTAGTAACGCAGGGGCGGGCACTGAAGCTTTCTTT.

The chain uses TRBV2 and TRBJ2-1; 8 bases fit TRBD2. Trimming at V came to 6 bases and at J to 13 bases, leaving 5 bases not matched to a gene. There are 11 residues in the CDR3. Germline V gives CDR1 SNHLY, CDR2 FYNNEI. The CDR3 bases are TGTGCCAGCAGCGCCAGCGGGAGACAGTTCTTC. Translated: CASSASGRQFF. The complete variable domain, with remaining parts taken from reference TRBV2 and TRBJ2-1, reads EPEVTQTPSHQVTQMGQEVILRCVPISNHLYFYWYRQILGQKVEFLVSFYNNEISEKSEIFDDQFSVERPDGSNFTLKIRSTKLEDSAMYFCASSASGRQFFGPGTRLTVL.